These T cell receptor beta chains were read from a single sample in a study of blood T cell repertoires in COVID-19. Repertoires were generated with immunoSEQ multiplex PCR, while TCRdb's copy carries only in-frame clones and drops some. This table has around 180,000 clones, about 90% appearing once. Sequenced: peripheral blood. Source of these receptors: a man between 65 and 79 years old with active or convalescent COVID-19. CDR3s include the opening cysteine and the closing phenylalanine or tryptophan. The D gene is left open where the match is weak. For some rows the clone size is stated as once, few or many, or as a class when expanded; others skip it.

DNA | CDR3 | V | size | J | D
TGTGCCAGCAGCCTAGAACAGGGTACCTACGAGCAGTACTTC | CASSLEQGTYEQYF | TRBV7-2 | . | TRBJ2-7 | .
TGTGCCCGATCCCCGACTAGCGGGAGTTCCGAGCAGTACTTC | CARSPTSGSSEQYF | TRBV2 | . | TRBJ2-7 | TRBD2
TGTGCCAGCAGCTTAGGGCAGGGGGCTATTAGCAATCAGCCCCAGCATTTT | CASSLGQGAISNQPQHF | TRBV16 | . | TRBJ1-5 | TRBD1
TGTGCCAGCAGCCAAGCTCTAAACAATGAGCAGTTCTTC | CASSQALNNEQFF | TRBV3-1/TRBV3-2 | . | TRBJ2-1 | .
TGTGCCAGCAGCCTACGACTAGCGGCTAGCTCCTACGAGCAGTACTTC | CASSLRLAASSYEQYF | TRBV9 | many | TRBJ2-7 | TRBD2
TGTGCCAGCTCACCACGGTCTATGCAAGAGACCCAGTACTTC | CASSPRSMQETQYF | TRBV18 | . | TRBJ2-5 | .
TGTGCCAGCAGTTACTGGGGCCGGCTGTTGGGGGAGCTGTTTTTT | CASSYWGRLLGELFF | TRBV28 | few | TRBJ2-2 | .
TGTGCCATCAGCCCGACTAGCGGGAGGGCCATCCTCACAGATACGCAGTATTTT | CAISPTSGRAILTDTQYF | TRBV10-3 | . | TRBJ2-3 | TRBD2
TGCGCCAGCAGCTTCCAAGGCGGGAGGACCTACGAGCAGTACTTC | CASSFQGGRTYEQYF | TRBV5-1 | . | TRBJ2-7 | TRBD2
TGCGCCAGCAGGACAGGGTTAGGGGAAAAACTGTTTTTT | CASRTGLGEKLFF | TRBV5-1 | . | TRBJ1-4 | TRBD1
TGTGCCAGCTGCAGGCGGGGGCACACAGATACGCAGTATTTT | CASCRRGHTDTQYF | TRBV5-6 | once | TRBJ2-3 | .
TGCGCCAGCAGCCAAGAGTGGGTCGAGGACTCTGGGGCCAACGTCCTGACTTTC | CASSQEWVEDSGANVLTF | TRBV4-3 | . | TRBJ2-6 | .
TGTGCCAGCAGTTACGGGGGCCAGACCACAGATACGCAGTATTTT | CASSYGGQTTDTQYF | TRBV6-2/TRBV6-3 | few | TRBJ2-3 | .
TGTGCCAGCGGGCAGTCACACTCTGGAAACACCATATATTTT | CASGQSHSGNTIYF | TRBV6-5 | . | TRBJ1-3 | .
TGCGCCAGCAGCTTGTATGCGCTTGATACGCAGTATTTT | CASSLYALDTQYF | TRBV5-1 | . | TRBJ2-3 | .
TGTGCCAGCAGCTTAGATCAGGCACGGAATTCCTACGAGCAGTACTTC | CASSLDQARNSYEQYF | TRBV11-2 | . | TRBJ2-7 | .
TGTGCCACCCGGAGAGTGATTGATTCACCCCTCCACTTT | CATRRVIDSPLHF | TRBV6-5 | . | TRBJ1-6 | .
TGCGCCAGCAGCCCGAGACAGAGCACTGAAGCTTTCTTT | CASSPRQSTEAFF | TRBV5-1 | . | TRBJ1-1 | .
TGTGCCAGCAGCTTAACACAGGGGGCGGCGGAACTGTTTTTT | CASSLTQGAAELFF | TRBV5-4 | . | TRBJ1-4 | TRBD1
TGCGCCAGCAGCGGACCGGGGCTAGCGATCCGGGAGACCCAGTACTTC | CASSGPGLAIRETQYF | TRBV5-1 | . | TRBJ2-5 | .
TGTGCCAGCAGCTTAGTTGGAGGGCCCGTTGGCTACACCTTC | CASSLVGGPVGYTF | TRBV5-6 | . | TRBJ1-2 | .
TGTGCCACCAGTGACACGACAGGGCCTGATCAGCCCCAGCATTTT | CATSDTTGPDQPQHF | TRBV24-1 | . | TRBJ1-5 | TRBD1
TGTGCCAGCAGCCTCGAGGACAAAGGGTACTATGGCTACACCTTC | CASSLEDKGYYGYTF | TRBV3-1/TRBV3-2 | . | TRBJ1-2 | .
TGTGCCAGCAGCTTAGGTATGGCGGGAGATGGGGCCAACGTCCTGACTTTC | CASSLGMAGDGANVLTF | TRBV7-9 | . | TRBJ2-6 | TRBD2
TGCGCCAGCAGTCGGCCCGAGCGGAGCTCCTACGAGCAGTACTTC | CASSRPERSSYEQYF | TRBV5-1 | . | TRBJ2-7 | .
TGTGCCAGCAGCTTAGCCCTAAACAATGAGCAGTTCTTC | CASSLALNNEQFF | TRBV11-3 | once | TRBJ2-1 | .
TGTGCCAGCTACCAGACTCCCAACTATGGCTACACCTTC | CASYQTPNYGYTF | TRBV18 | . | TRBJ1-2 | .
TGTGCCAGCAGCTATCGGACAGGCCGGAATGAGCAGTTCTTC | CASSYRTGRNEQFF | TRBV7-6 | once | TRBJ2-1 | TRBD1
TGCGCCAGCAGCTTGGGATCGGGACAGTTAGGCTATGGCTACACCTTC | CASSLGSGQLGYGYTF | TRBV5-1 | . | TRBJ1-2 | TRBD1
TGCGCCAGCAGCCAAGATCGGGCCGGGGAGCTGTTTTTT | CASSQDRAGELFF | TRBV4-3 | . | TRBJ2-2 | .
TGTGCCAGTAGTAAAGAAGTTTCGGGTTCACCCCTCCACTTT | CASSKEVSGSPLHF | TRBV19 | few | TRBJ1-6 | .
TGTGCCAGCAGCGCCGGGACTAGCGGGATTCACAATGAGCAGTTCTTC | CASSAGTSGIHNEQFF | TRBV7-9 | . | TRBJ2-1 | TRBD2
TGTGCCACCGGGCCCCGGGGGATTTTTGGACAACTGTTTTTT | CATGPRGIFGQLFF | TRBV25-1 | once | TRBJ1-4 | .
TGCGCCAGCAGCCAAGACCCGGTGTCGCCTGGAAACACCATATATTTT | CASSQDPVSPGNTIYF | TRBV4-3 | . | TRBJ1-3 | .
TGTGCCAGCAGCTTAGCGATTAGCGGGAGGGAACGAGATACGCAGTATTTT | CASSLAISGRERDTQYF | TRBV7-2 | . | TRBJ2-3 | TRBD2
TGTGCCATCAGTGGACAGGGTCGGACTGAAGCTTTCTTT | CAISGQGRTEAFF | TRBV10-3 | . | TRBJ1-1 | TRBD1
TGTGCCAGCCGGGGACTAGCGGCGGGGGACCAAGAGACCCAGTACTTC | CASRGLAAGDQETQYF | TRBV19 | few | TRBJ2-5 | TRBD2
TGTGCCAGTAGTGATCGGACAGGGGAATACGAGCAGTACTTC | CASSDRTGEYEQYF | TRBV19 | few | TRBJ2-7 | TRBD1
TGTGCCAGCAGTTTAGTTCGCACAGATACGCAGTATTTT | CASSLVRTDTQYF | TRBV6-5 | . | TRBJ2-3 | .
TGTGCCAGCAGCTTGTACGGTGGCGGGAGGTCTGAGCAGTTCTTC | CASSLYGGGRSEQFF | TRBV5-4 | . | TRBJ2-1 | TRBD2
TGTGCCAGCAGCCCCCGGGCAGGGGACGGCTCTAACTATGGCTACACCTTC | CASSPRAGDGSNYGYTF | TRBV7-8 | . | TRBJ1-2 | .
TGCGCCAGCAGCCAAAGTCAGGGGTTCAACGAGCAGTACTTC | CASSQSQGFNEQYF | TRBV4-1 | . | TRBJ2-7 | .
TGTGCCAGCAGGCCTTTCCGGGAGCGGTCCTACGAGCAGTACTTC | CASRPFRERSYEQYF | TRBV6-5 | . | TRBJ2-7 | .
TGTGCCACCAGTGAAGCAGGGGGCAATCAGCCCCAGCATTTT | CATSEAGGNQPQHF | TRBV24-1 | . | TRBJ1-5 | .
TGTGCCAGCATACAGGGGGGGCGCGGTATCTATGGCTACACCTTC | CASIQGGRGIYGYTF | TRBV19 | . | TRBJ1-2 | TRBD1
TGTGCCAGCAGCCCGCAAGGTAGCGGGGACACAGATACGCAGTATTTT | CASSPQGSGDTDTQYF | TRBV5-5 | once | TRBJ2-3 | TRBD2
TGTGCCAGCAGCGTAGGATTAGTGGCTAGCGGGAGGGCCCCCGATACGCAGTATTTT | CASSVGLVASGRAPDTQYF | TRBV9 | . | TRBJ2-3 | TRBD2
TGTGCCAGCAGGGGCAGGTCTTTTGACATTCAGTACTTC | CASRGRSFDIQYF | TRBV28 | . | TRBJ2-4 | .
TGTGCCAGCAGTGCCCGGCGGGGGGTGGGCACCGGGGAGCTGTTTTTT | CASSARRGVGTGELFF | TRBV6-1 | once | TRBJ2-2 | TRBD2
TGTGCCAGCAGTGGAGTGACAGCCTATGGCTACACCTTC | CASSGVTAYGYTF | TRBV2 | . | TRBJ1-2 | .
TGTGCCAGCAGCAACAGGGAATCCTATGGCTACACCTTC | CASSNRESYGYTF | TRBV7-8 | . | TRBJ1-2 | .
TGTGCCAGCACCCCCACGGGGGGTTCCTATAATTCACCCCTCCACTTT | CASTPTGGSYNSPLHF | TRBV28 | . | TRBJ1-6 | .
TGCGCCAGCAGCATCGGGACAGGGTTTGTAGAGACCCAGTACTTC | CASSIGTGFVETQYF | TRBV5-1 | . | TRBJ2-5 | TRBD1
TGTGCCAGCAGTCGAGGGACTCTCGGGAACACTGAAGCTTTCTTT | CASSRGTLGNTEAFF | TRBV6-5 | . | TRBJ1-1 | .
TGCGCCAGCAGCTTGGAGGGGCACACCATATATTTT | CASSLEGHTIYF | TRBV5-1 | . | TRBJ1-3 | .
TGCGCCAGCAGCCTAAACACAGATACGCAGTATTTT | CASSLNTDTQYF | TRBV4-3 | . | TRBJ2-3 | .